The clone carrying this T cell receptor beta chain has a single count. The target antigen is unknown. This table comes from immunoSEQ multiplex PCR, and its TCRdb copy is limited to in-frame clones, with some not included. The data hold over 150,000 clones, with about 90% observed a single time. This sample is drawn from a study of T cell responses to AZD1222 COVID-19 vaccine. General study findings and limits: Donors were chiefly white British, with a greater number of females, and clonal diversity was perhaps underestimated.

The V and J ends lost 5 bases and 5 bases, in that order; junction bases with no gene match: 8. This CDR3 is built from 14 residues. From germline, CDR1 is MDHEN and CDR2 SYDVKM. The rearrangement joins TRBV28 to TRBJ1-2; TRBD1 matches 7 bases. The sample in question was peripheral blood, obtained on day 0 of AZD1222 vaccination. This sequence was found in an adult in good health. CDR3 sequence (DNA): TGTGCCAGCAGTGGACAGGATATACCTTATGGCTACACCTTC. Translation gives CASSGQDIPYGYTF.